The clone carrying this T cell receptor (beta chain) was seen at least ten times. Its antigen is not known. The sample belongs to a study of response to subunit inactivated influenza vaccine. Study results and caveats: With each seasonal influenza vaccination, the authors suggested, few new T cells are recruited.

TCRdb recomputed calls from the RT-PCR reads with MiXCR, one row per CDR3 protein. The sample includes fewer than 400,000 distinct CDR3 sequences, 21% of them seen just once. Germline loops: CDR1 LNHDA, CDR2 SQIVND (reference sequence). V lost 9 bases to trimming and J lost 0 bases, with 14 bases between them. The CDR3 extends over 14 amino acids. The V call is TRBV19, the J call TRBJ1-1, with unresolved D. Source: PBMCs from blood, taken about 20 months after vaccination. This TCR came from a man between 50 and 75 years old who received an inactivated influenza vaccine. This CDR3 is CASLPTVMNTEAFF. CDR3 in DNA: TGTGCCAGCCTCCCAACGGTAATGAACACTGAAGCTTTCTTT. Looking up the rest from reference TRBV19 and TRBJ1-1 gives the full variable domain: DGGITQSPKYLFRKEGQNVTLSCEQNLNHDAMYWYRQDPGQGLRLIYYSQIVNDFQKGDIAEGYSVSREKKESFPLTVTSAQKNPTAFYLCASLPTVMNTEAFFGQGTRLTVV.